One TCR beta chain is described in this entry. What it binds is unknown. With V trimmed by 0 bases and J by 7 bases, 7 bases remained unmatched. The CDR3 is 15 residues long. Germline lookup yields CDR1 SEHNR and CDR2 FQNEAQ (reference sequence). This sample is drawn from a study of cytomegalovirus exposure and HLA in healthy donors. Study-wide findings and caveats: Most observed TCR sequences were rare, whereas some public TCRs were detected in many donors.

Clones were sequenced by immunoSEQ multiplex PCR, and TCRdb holds only the in-frame ones, with some missing. In the table there are 150,000 to 200,000 clones, approximately 84% of which are singletons. The sequence was obtained from a man in his thirties or forties in good health and CMV-seropositive. The rearrangement joins TRBV7-9 to TRBJ2-7, with 9 bases fitting TRBD2. The sample comprised PBMCs. CDR3 in amino acids: CASSLAGGRALEQYF. The DNA of the CDR3 is TGTGCCAGCAGCTTAGCGGGCGGGAGGGCCTTGGAGCAGTACTTC. Full variable domain (missing parts from reference TRBV7-9 and TRBJ2-7): DTGVSQNPRHKITKRGQNVTFRCDPISEHNRLYWYRQTLGQGPEFLTYFQNEAQLEKSRLLSDRFSAERPKGSFSTLEIQRTEQGDSAMYLCASSLAGGRALEQYFGPGTRLTVT.